These 10 T cell receptor beta chains came from one sample sequenced in a study of regulatory T cells in long-lasting Graves disease. To make TCR beta libraries, researchers used iRepertoire HTBI primers and Arm-PCR of CDR3 regions. TCRdb fed the multiplex PCR reads into MiXCR, producing one record per CDR3 protein. The data show 300,000 to 400,000 distinct CDR3 sequences, under 20% seen once. The time point here: newly diagnosed GD, antithyroid drugs for less than 3 months. Scientists built the TCR library using RNA that was extracted from PBMCs. Material: peripheral blood mononuclear cells (PBMCs), obtained at new diagnosis, from a patient treated with antithyroid drugs. These receptor sequences come from a female donor with Graves disease.

This clonotype was detected ten times or more. The chain couples TRBV30 to TRBJ2-7, with 8 bases aligning to TRBD2. Germline assignment: CDR1 GTSNPN and CDR2 SVGIG (reference sequence). Unmatched junction bases numbered 2, after V lost 5 bases and J lost 2 bases. CDR3 length: 12 residues. CDR3 DNA sequence: TGTGCCTGGCATAGCGGGACCTACGAGCAGTACTTC. It is translated as CAWHSGTYEQYF. The full variable domain, its missing parts supplied by reference TRBV30 and TRBJ2-7, is SQTIHQWPATLVQPVGSPLSLECTVEGTSNPNLYWYRQAAGRGLQLLFYSVGIGQISSEVPQNLSASRPQDRQFILSSKKLLLSDSGFYLCAWHSGTYEQYFGPGTRLTVT.

Worth noting for this clonotype: At one end the junction does not follow the germline gene, possibly because of a read error. This chain joins TRBV5-1 and TRBJ1-3; D unresolved. Germline-derived CDR1 and CDR2 are SGHRS and YFSETQ. The CDR3 is 15 residues long. This CDR3 reads CASSPGDFSRNTISF. The CDR3 DNA reads as TGCGCCAGCAGCCCGGGAGACTTCTCTCGAAACACCATATCTTTT.

About this clonotype: This clone may be a read error of a much larger clone one base away. The V gene is TRBV30, the J gene TRBJ1-1; D is unclear. V lost 5 bases and J lost 0, with 7 bases in between. The CDR3 spans 12 residues. CDR1 GTSNPN and CDR2 SVGIG come from the germline V gene (reference sequence). The CDR3 DNA reads as TGTGCCTGGCTAAGCATGAACACTGAAGCTTTCTTT. Amino acid sequence: CAWLSMNTEAFF.

J is TRBJ2-3 and V is TRBV5-1; 9 bases match TRBD2. Trimming removed 0 bases from V and 6 bases from J; junction bases left unmatched: 8. The germline V gene encodes CDR1 SGHRS and CDR2 YFSETQ. The length of the CDR3 is 16 residues. The CDR3 DNA reads as TGCGCCAGCAGCTTGGGGCTTAGCGGGAGCGGGGATACGCAGTATTTT. Its translation is CASSLGLSGSGDTQYF.

The table lists this clonotype with a few counts. The rearrangement uses TRBV20-1 and TRBJ2-7; 7 bases line up with TRBD2. V lost 7 bases and J lost 3; bases outside the gene matches: 12. This CDR3 region has 14 residues. The germline gives CDR1 DFQATT, CDR2 SNEGSKA (reference sequence). This CDR3 is CSVRGSSGVYEQYF. CDR3 in DNA: TGCAGTGTACGCGGGAGTAGTGGGGTCTACGAGCAGTACTTC.

This clonotype was found a few times. This chain connects TRBV9 to TRBJ1-3, with D possibly being TRBD1 (5 bases). Between the trimmed V and J ends, which lost 2 bases and 5 bases, there was a span of 11 bases. This CDR3 contains 14 residues. Per the germline V gene, CDR1 is SGDLS and CDR2 is YYNGEE. CDR3 sequence: CASSVDPGRNTIYF. The CDR3 nucleotides read TGTGCCAGCAGCGTCGACCCGGGGCGAAACACCATATATTTT.

At least ten counts were recorded for this clonotype. The chain couples TRBV3-1 to TRBJ1-4, with 8 bases that match TRBD1. Germline CDR1 and CDR2: LGHDT and YNNKEL (reference sequence). The CDR3 has 16 amino acids. V was clipped by 3 bases and J by 7 bases; unmatched bases: 10. The CDR3 DNA follows: TGTGCCAGCAGCCAGGGGGGCCAGGGGGCGCTTGAAAAACTGTTTTTT. Translation gives CASSQGGQGALEKLFF.

On this clonotype: It may be a read error: a sequence one base away is much more abundant. The chain couples TRBV4-1 to TRBJ2-1; D is uncertain. V was pared by 0 bases and J by 7 bases, with 10 bases between. The germline gives CDR1 MGHRA, CDR2 YSYEKL. The CDR3 runs to 14 residues. CDR3 nucleotides: TGCGCCAGCAGCCAAGATCATAGTAGGAATGAGCAGTTCTTC. Protein: CASSQDHSRNEQFF.

This clonotype has a count of ten or more. This chain uses TRBV12-3 or TRBV12-4 with TRBJ2-5; 7 bases agree with TRBD2. The V segment lost 6 bases and the J segment 2 bases; nucleotides outside the gene matches: 12. The CDR3 length is 16 residues. CDR3 loop: CASSHPWEGLQETQYF. CDR3 sequence (DNA): TGTGCCAGCAGCCATCCCTGGGAGGGCCTACAAGAGACCCAGTACTTC.

In this sample, this clonotype turned up many times. This chain uses TRBV2 with TRBJ2-3; 7 bases fit TRBD1. With V trimmed by 6 bases and J by 4 bases, 10 bases remained unmatched. The germline V gene encodes CDR1 SNHLY and CDR2 FYNNEI. This CDR3 is built from 15 residues. CDR3 bases: TGTGCCAGCAGAGTAGACAGGGCGTCCGCAGATACGCAGTATTTT. It yields the protein CASRVDRASADTQYF. The full variable domain, completed using reference TRBV2 and TRBJ2-3, is EPEVTQTPSHQVTQMGQEVILRCVPISNHLYFYWYRQILGQKVEFLVSFYNNEISEKSEIFDDQFSVERPDGSNFTLKIRSTKLEDSAMYFCASRVDRASADTQYFGPGTRLTVL.